The 29 T cell receptor beta chains in this list originate from one sample, sequenced in a study of a mutant IDH1 vaccine in newly diagnosed glioma. These receptors have no known antigen. Libraries were prepared by immunoSEQ multiplex PCR; TCRdb keeps only in-frame clonotypes and omits some of them. In the table there are approximately 33,000 clones, roughly 82% of which are singletons. Described time point: week 47, end of study. It was 300 ug of mutant IDH1 20-mer peptide that made up each vaccine dose, given with topical imiquimod. This sample comprised PBMCs, obtained from a glioma patient whose treatment included an IDH1 peptide vaccine. These TCRs come from a man aged 35-49 years with glioma.

The V call is TRBV6-4, the J call TRBJ2-3, with TRBD1 identical over 10 bases. Germline loops: CDR1 MRHNA, CDR2 SNTAGT. CDR3 length: 14 amino acids. V was pared by 2 bases and J by 4 bases, with 0 bases of the junction left unmatched. CDR3 in DNA: TGTGCCAGCAGTGACGGACAGGGGGCAGATACGCAGTATTTT. Its protein product is CASSDGQGADTQYF.

The rearrangement joins TRBV18 to TRBJ1-4; D is unclear. CDR1 is KGHSH, CDR2 LQKENI, per germline. V lost 0 bases to trimming and J lost 7 bases, with 12 bases between them. This CDR3 has 15 amino acids. CDR3: CASSPPSRPSEKLFF. The CDR3 nucleotides read TGTGCCAGCTCACCACCGAGCAGGCCCAGTGAAAAACTGTTTTTT.

CDR3 amino acids: CASSPGGPLTSYEQYV. CDR3 bases: TGTGCCAGCTCACCGGGTGGCCCTCTGACCTCCTACGAGCAGTACGTC. The V gene is TRBV18, the J gene TRBJ2-7; no clear D gene. The germline gives CDR1 KGHSH, CDR2 LQKENI. The CDR3 runs 16 residues. V lost 3 bases, J lost 0 bases, and 15 bases lay in between.

The chain joins TRBV4-2 to TRBJ2-7; weak D call: TRBD2 (5 bases). Germline values: CDR1 LGHNA, CDR2 YNFKEQ. The CDR3 is 16 amino acids. V was pared by 0 bases and J by 3 bases, with 15 bases between. Here the CDR3 reads CASSQDRSSEYYEQYF. DNA of the CDR3: TGTGCCAGCAGCCAAGATCGAAGTAGCGAATACTACGAGCAGTACTTC.

J is TRBJ2-1 and V is TRBV7-2; TRBD2 matches 7 bases. There are 18 residues in the CDR3. After removal of 1 base from V and 0 bases from J, the junction contained 9 bases not matched to a gene. Germline V CDR1 and CDR2: SGHTA, FQGNSA. CDR3 nucleotides: TGTGCCAGCAGCTTAGACAGCGGGATAGGGGACTCCTACAATGAGCAGTTCTTC. Protein sequence: CASSLDSGIGDSYNEQFF. The full variable domain, rest sourced from reference TRBV7-2 and TRBJ2-1, is GAGVSQSPSNKVTEKGKDVELRCDPISGHTALYWYRQSLGQGLEFLIYFQGNSAPDKSGLPSDRFSAERTGGSVSTLTIQRTQQEDSAVYLCASSLDSGIGDSYNEQFFGPGTRLTVL.

This rearrangement joins TRBV14 to TRBJ2-1; 10 nucleotides align to TRBD2. The ends lost 1 base at V and 7 bases at J; junction bases unmatched: 7. The CDR3 is 16 residues long. Germline V lookup: CDR1 SGHDN, CDR2 FVKESK. This chain's CDR3 is CASSQGRAGGQNEQFF. The CDR3 DNA reads as TGTGCCAGCAGCCAAGGACGAGCGGGAGGGCAAAATGAGCAGTTCTTC.

The CDR3 sequence: CASSLDGGVYEKLFF. DNA of the CDR3: TGCGCCAGCAGCTTGGATGGGGGTGTTTATGAAAAACTGTTTTTT. V usage is TRBV5-1 and J usage is TRBJ1-4; possibly TRBD1 for D (5 bases). The germline V and J ends were trimmed by 0 bases and 6 bases, with 12 bases remaining between them. The germline gives CDR1 SGHRS, CDR2 YFSETQ. The CDR3 is made up of 15 amino acids.

This clone appeared a few times. The chain has TRBV7-9 and TRBJ1-1; D is unresolved. V dropped 3 bases and J dropped 2 bases, with 4 bases sitting between them. Germline V lookup: CDR1 SEHNR, CDR2 FQNEAQ (reference sequence). The CDR3 extends over 12 amino acids. This CDR3 reads CASSFPNTEAFF. In DNA form, the CDR3 reads TGTGCCAGCAGCTTTCCTAACACTGAAGCTTTCTTT.

V usage is TRBV18 and J usage is TRBJ2-7; possibly TRBD1 for D (6 bases). V was trimmed by 5 bases and J by 6 bases, leaving 17 bases between them. Germline loops: CDR1 KGHSH, CDR2 LQKENI. CDR3 length equals 14 residues. This CDR3 is CASSSVQDSLEQYF. In DNA, the CDR3 is TGTGCCAGCTCATCAGTCCAGGACAGTCTCGAGCAGTACTTC.

The chain carries TRBV7-2 and TRBJ2-4; TRBD2 agrees at 8 bases. With 4 bases clipped from V and 8 bases from J, the junction kept 13 bases outside the gene matches. Germline V gives CDR1 SGHTA, CDR2 FQGNSA. This CDR3 contains 16 residues. CDR3 in amino acids: CASSSILVGLGDIQYF. CDR3 in DNA: TGTGCCAGCAGCTCAATACTGGTGGGACTAGGTGACATTCAGTACTTC. Filled out from reference TRBV7-2 and TRBJ2-4, the complete variable domain reads GAGVSQSPSNKVTEKGKDVELRCDPISGHTALYWYRQSLGQGLEFLIYFQGNSAPDKSGLPSDRFSAERTGGSVSTLTIQRTQQEDSAVYLCASSSILVGLGDIQYFGAGTRLSVL.

The genes are TRBV7-9 and TRBJ2-5; maybe TRBD1 (6 bases). Germline CDR1 and CDR2: SEHNR and FQNEAQ (reference sequence). V gave up 5 bases and J gave up 1 base, with 14 bases separating them. The CDR3 totals 15 residues. The CDR3 coding sequence is TGTGCCAGCAGCACCCGCATGGGGGCCCAAGAGACCCAGTACTTC. This encodes CASSTRMGAQETQYF.

This chain connects TRBV6-4 to TRBJ2-3, with D perhaps matching TRBD1 or TRBD2 (6 bases each). CDR1 is MRHNA and CDR2 is SNTAGT in the germline V gene. There are 14 residues in the CDR3. V gave up 6 bases and J gave up 3 bases, with 13 bases separating them. CDR3 DNA: TGTGCCAGCAGACTACAGGGAGGAACAGATACGCAGTATTTT. Its protein product is CASRLQGGTDTQYF.

The rearrangement links TRBV4-2 to TRBJ2-7; 10 bases align to TRBD1. V was pared by 3 bases and J by 3 bases, with 11 bases of the junction left unmatched. This CDR3 comprises 17 residues. The germline V gene encodes CDR1 LGHNA and CDR2 YNFKEQ. The CDR3 sequence: CASSQAVSGTGVYEQYF. The DNA of the CDR3 is TGTGCCAGCAGCCAGGCAGTTTCCGGGACAGGGGTCTACGAGCAGTACTTC.

This clone was picked up one time. The genes are TRBV6-1 and TRBJ1-2; a possible D gene is TRBD1 (5 bases). This CDR3 spans 14 amino acids. V was trimmed by 0 bases and J by 8 bases, leaving 13 bases between them. CDR1 and CDR2 from the germline V gene are MNHNS and SASEGT. The CDR3 sequence is CASSEAGLDSGYTF. In nucleotides, the CDR3 is TGTGCCAGCAGTGAAGCGGGACTCGATTCCGGCTACACCTTC.

The V gene is TRBV19, the J gene TRBJ2-7; 8 bases map to TRBD2. The length of the CDR3 is 15 residues. After removal of 3 bases from V and 3 bases from J, the junction contained 7 bases not matched to a gene. Germline V gene lookup returns CDR1 LNHDA and CDR2 SQIVND (reference sequence). The CDR3 DNA sequence: TGTGCCAGTAGTATCGGAGCGGGGGTAGTCTACGAGCAGTACTTC. Translating it yields CASSIGAGVVYEQYF.

This clone came up a few times. The chain uses TRBV5-1 and TRBJ2-2; D unresolved. This CDR3 is built from 15 residues. Trimming took off 0 bases at V and 4 bases at J, with 10 bases between the two ends. CDR1 is SGHRS and CDR2 is YFSETQ in the germline V gene. The CDR3 loop is CASSLVWGSTGELFF. The DNA for the CDR3 is TGCGCCAGCAGCTTGGTTTGGGGTAGCACCGGGGAGCTGTTTTTT.

This sequence joins TRBV11-3 and TRBJ2-1; D unclear. Trimming cost V 1 base and J 6 bases, with 4 bases left between them. The CDR3 has 12 amino acids. Germline loops: CDR1 SGHNT, CDR2 YENEEA. CDR3 DNA: TGTGCCAGCAGCTTAGGTCGCAATGAGCAGTTCTTC. As protein: CASSLGRNEQFF.

The J gene is TRBJ1-3, the V gene TRBV7-2; D gene ambiguous. Trimming cost V 3 bases and J 5 bases, with 11 bases left between them. Germline V gives CDR1 SGHTA, CDR2 FQGNSA. The CDR3 extends over 14 amino acids. The DNA of the CDR3 is TGTGCCAGCAGCTTCACAGCGGGGAGAAACACCATATATTTT. It translates to CASSFTAGRNTIYF.

V gene TRBV4-1 combines with J gene TRBJ1-1, with TRBD1 as a possible D gene (5 bases). The V gene's germline CDR1 is MGHRA and CDR2 YSYEKL. This CDR3 has 14 amino acids. Trimming stripped 1 base from V and 10 bases from J, with 16 bases between. In DNA, the CDR3 is TGCGCCAGCAGCCAAGTTCCAGGGATGGGGGGAGCTTTCTTT. Translating gives CASSQVPGMGGAFF.

In this sample, this clone turned up once. The chain carries TRBV15 and TRBJ1-1; D perhaps matches TRBD1 (6 bases). V gave up 3 bases and J gave up 1 base, with 9 bases separating them. The germline gives CDR1 LNHNV, CDR2 YYDKDF (reference sequence). The CDR3 is 14 amino acids. Here the CDR3 reads CATSRYRANTEAFF. CDR3 nucleotides: TGTGCCACCAGCAGGTACAGGGCGAACACTGAAGCTTTCTTT.

The chain uses TRBV27 and TRBJ2-1, with D possibly matching TRBD1 (5 bases). The V end was cut by 1 base, the J end by 3 bases, with 7 bases between. CDR3 length: 14 amino acids. CDR1 and CDR2 from the germline V gene are MNHEY and SMNVEV (reference sequence). The CDR3 loop reads CASSLYRGYNEQFF. As DNA, the CDR3 is TGTGCCAGCAGTTTATATAGGGGCTACAATGAGCAGTTCTTC.

By frequency in the sample, this clone is medium-sized. The rearrangement links TRBV7-2 to TRBJ2-1; D uncertain. This CDR3 is 13 amino acids long. The V gene's germline CDR1 is SGHTA and CDR2 FQGNSA. V lost 0 bases and J lost 9, with 9 bases in between. CDR3 nucleotide sequence: TGTGCCAGCAGCTTAGCGCGAGGCAGTGAGCAGTTCTTC. Protein sequence: CASSLARGSEQFF.

The chain recombines TRBV18 with TRBJ2-7; 16 positions agree with TRBD2. Looked up from germline, CDR1 is KGHSH and CDR2 is LQKENI. Trimming took 5 bases from V and 7 from J; bases not matched to a gene: 14. The CDR3 contains 18 residues. In nucleotides, the CDR3 is TGTGCCAGCTCAGTCACGGGACTAGCGGGAGGGCCCTCGTGGGAGCAGTACTTC. Translated, it gives CASSVTGLAGGPSWEQYF.

This clone was picked up one time. CDR3 coding DNA: TGTGCCAGCAGTGACAGCTCTGGAAACACCATATATTTT. This codes for CASSDSSGNTIYF. The chain is built from TRBV25-1 and TRBJ1-3, with D hard to call. The CDR3 runs to 13 residues. CDR1 MGHDK and CDR2 SYGVNS come from the germline V gene. V was pared by 3 bases and J by 0 bases, with 3 bases between.

The genes are TRBV7-2 and TRBJ1-4, with D possibly matching TRBD1 (5 bases). The germline V gene has CDR1 SGHTA and CDR2 FQGNSA. CDR3 length: 15 residues. The V end was cut by 1 base, the J end by 6 bases, with 12 bases between. CDR3 coding DNA: TGTGCCAGCAGCTTAGTGGCAGGGATTCATGAAAAACTGTTTTTT. As protein: CASSLVAGIHEKLFF.

The chain recombines TRBV19 with TRBJ1-5, with D tentatively TRBD1 (6 bases). V lost 10 bases and J 3 bases, leaving 16 bases between the germline ends. Germline CDR1 is LNHDA and CDR2 is SQIVND (reference sequence). The CDR3 runs to 14 residues. Here the CDR3 DNA reads TGTGCCATATCGACAGGACTCTCCAATCAGCCCCAGCATTTT. As protein: CAISTGLSNQPQHF.

V is TRBV6-1 and J is TRBJ2-1; D uncertain. Germline-derived CDR1 and CDR2 are MNHNS and SASEGT. The V end lost 6 bases, the J end lost 9 bases, and 18 bases lay between the germline ends. This CDR3 is 14 amino acids long. The DNA of the CDR3 is TGTGCCAGCAGAATCGACCTACAGAGAGGTGAGCAGTTCTTC. Its protein is CASRIDLQRGEQFF.

The chain couples TRBV5-1 to TRBJ2-1; 10 bases are a match to TRBD2. CDR3 length: 15 residues. With 4 bases clipped from V and 2 bases from J, the junction kept 3 bases outside the gene matches. Germline CDR1 reads SGHRS; CDR2 reads YFSETQ. The CDR3 region is CASSLAGATYNEQFF. The CDR3 DNA is TGCGCCAGCAGCCTAGCGGGAGCGACCTACAATGAGCAGTTCTTC.

This sequence joins TRBV6-1 and TRBJ1-2; D might be TRBD1 (5 bases). V lost 6 bases and J 1 base, leaving 9 bases between the germline ends. The CDR3 spans 13 residues. Germline CDR1 reads MNHNS; CDR2 reads SASEGT. CDR3 sequence: CASRSRVNYGYTF. The CDR3, as DNA: TGTGCCAGCAGATCCAGGGTTAACTATGGCTACACCTTC.